This is a list of T cell receptor beta chains from one sample in a study of blood T cell repertoires in COVID-19. Sequencing used immunoSEQ multiplex PCR; TCRdb keeps in-frame clones, though not all of them. The sample includes around 46,000 clones, 70% to 90% of them seen just once. Sequencing input: peripheral blood. The origin of the receptors is a human donor in a cohort sampled during active COVID-19. The donor label of this sample is uncertain. Each CDR3 is given with its conserved first and last residue. The D gene is left open where the match is weak. The listing skips clone size in some rows; elsewhere it reads once, few, many or a size class.

.	TRBV5-5	.	TRBJ2-2	CASSLQGSNTGELFF	TGTGCCAGCAGCTTGCAGGGATCGAACACCGGGGAGCTGTTTTTT
.	TRBV20-1	TRBD1	TRBJ2-4	CSASLGMGQKNIQYF	TGCAGTGCTAGTTTAGGCATGGGACAGAAAAACATTCAGTACTTC
.	TRBV9	.	TRBJ2-3	CASSTGDTQYF	TGTGCCAGCAGCACCGGTGATACGCAGTATTTT
.	TRBV5-4	TRBD2	TRBJ2-5	CASSPGLAGGPEETQYF	TGTGCCAGCAGCCCGGGACTAGCGGGGGGGCCTGAGGAGACCCAGTACTTC
.	TRBV5-1	.	TRBJ2-3	CASSHGGNTDTQYF	TGCGCCAGCAGTCACGGGGGAAACACAGATACGCAGTATTTT
.	TRBV19	.	TRBJ1-1	CASRDSSRGNTEAFF	TGTGCCAGTAGGGACAGCTCAAGAGGGAACACTGAAGCTTTCTTT
.	TRBV2	TRBD2	TRBJ2-2	CASRRTSGRTGELFF	TGTGCCAGCAGGCGGACTAGCGGGCGTACCGGGGAGCTGTTTTTT
.	TRBV7-9	.	TRBJ2-1	CASSSRRVSYNEQFF	TGTGCCAGCAGCTCCCGACGGGTCTCCTACAATGAGCAGTTCTTC
.	TRBV2	.	TRBJ1-5	CASSGGNSNQPQHF	TGTGCCAGCAGCGGGGGGAATAGCAATCAGCCCCAGCATTTT
.	TRBV5-1	.	TRBJ2-3	CASSDRSPLGANTQYF	TGCGCCAGCAGCGACCGCTCTCCTTTGGGGGCGAATACGCAGTATTTT
once	TRBV23-1	.	TRBJ2-1	CASSQRSGWFGQFF	TGCGCCAGCAGTCAAAGATCGGGGTGGTTCGGGCAGTTCTTC
.	TRBV13	TRBD1	TRBJ2-2	CASSLGDRVTGELFF	TGTGCCAGCAGCTTAGGGGACAGGGTAACCGGGGAGCTGTTTTTT
.	TRBV7-9	.	TRBJ1-2	CASSFNRASDYGYTF	TGTGCCAGCAGCTTTAACAGGGCTTCTGACTATGGCTACACCTTC
.	TRBV7-8	TRBD1	TRBJ2-3	CASSSDRGDTQYF	TGTGCCAGCAGTTCGGACAGGGGAGATACGCAGTATTTT
.	TRBV9	.	TRBJ1-1	CASSVVSEGNTEAFF	TGTGCCAGCAGCGTAGTATCCGAGGGTAACACTGAAGCTTTCTTT
.	TRBV18	.	TRBJ1-3	CASSPLSGASSSGNTIYF	TGTGCCAGCTCACCCCTTTCAGGGGCCTCCAGCTCTGGAAACACCATATATTTT
.	TRBV2	TRBD1	TRBJ1-4	CASRDRGHPNEKLFF	TGTGCCAGCCGGGACAGGGGGCATCCTAATGAAAAACTGTTTTTT
.	TRBV10-3	.	TRBJ1-1	CAISDPEREAFF	TGTGCCATCAGTGACCCGGAGCGGGAAGCTTTCTTT
.	TRBV5-4	TRBD1	TRBJ2-7	CASSSSVGQGKEYEQYF	TGTGCCAGCAGCTCTAGCGTGGGACAGGGGAAAGAATACGAGCAGTACTTC
.	TRBV7-8	.	TRBJ2-7	CASSPHEGVNEQYF	TGTGCCAGCAGCCCACACGAGGGGGTTAACGAGCAGTACTTC
.	TRBV27	.	TRBJ1-2	CASSYAPGVNYGYTF	TGTGCCAGCAGTTATGCCCCCGGGGTAAACTATGGCTACACCTTC
once	TRBV23-1	TRBD1	TRBJ1-4	CASFWTGGSEKLFF	TGCGCCAGCTTTTGGACAGGGGGATCTGAAAAACTGTTTTTT
.	TRBV27	.	TRBJ1-2	CASSLSGRNYGYTF	TGTGCCAGCAGTTTATCGGGGCGGAACTATGGCTACACCTTC
few	TRBV7-2	.	TRBJ1-5	CASSLEQSSNQPQHF	TGTGCCAGCAGCTTAGAACAAAGTAGCAATCAGCCCCAGCATTTT
.	TRBV19	.	TRBJ2-2	CASKLQANTGELFF	TGTGCCAGTAAACTCCAGGCGAACACCGGGGAGCTGTTTTTT
.	TRBV27	.	TRBJ2-2	CASSRRGTNTGELFF	TGTGCCAGCAGTCGGAGGGGAACGAACACCGGGGAGCTGTTTTTT
.	TRBV19	TRBD1	TRBJ1-4	CASKQGAGNEKLFF	TGTGCCAGTAAACAGGGGGCTGGTAATGAAAAACTGTTTTTT
.	TRBV28	TRBD2	TRBJ2-5	CASRGTSGGTWGVAQYF	TGTGCCAGCAGAGGTACTAGCGGGGGGACATGGGGTGTTGCCCAGTACTTC
.	TRBV5-1	.	TRBJ1-3	CASSLLQGSGNTIYF	TGCGCCAGCAGCTTACTACAGGGCTCTGGAAACACCATATATTTT
once	TRBV6-1	.	TRBJ1-2	CASSGVWQRDIGGYTF	TGTGCCAGCAGTGGAGTTTGGCAGCGGGACATTGGAGGCTACACCTTC
.	TRBV5-1	TRBD2	TRBJ2-2	CASSSGLAGGPGGELFF	TGCGCCAGCAGCTCTGGACTAGCGGGGGGGCCTGGCGGGGAGCTGTTTTTT
.	TRBV11-1	TRBD1	TRBJ2-1	CASSSLGQGKNEQFF	TGTGCCAGCAGCTCCCTGGGACAGGGGAAGAATGAGCAGTTCTTC
.	TRBV28	TRBD1	TRBJ2-1	CASSLRLRDRGTHEQFF	TGTGCCAGCAGTTTAAGGCTCCGGGACAGGGGAACTCACGAGCAGTTCTTC
.	TRBV5-6	.	TRBJ2-1	CASSPPWPSYSYNEQFF	TGTGCCAGCAGCCCCCCCTGGCCTAGCTACTCCTACAATGAGCAGTTCTTC
.	TRBV5-1	TRBD2	TRBJ2-1	CASSPRASGDNEQFF	TGCGCCAGCAGCCCACGGGCTAGCGGGGACAATGAGCAGTTCTTC
.	TRBV28	.	TRBJ1-5	CASSLYGRGSNQPQHF	TGTGCCAGCAGTTTATATGGGCGGGGTAGCAATCAGCCCCAGCATTTT
.	TRBV18	TRBD1	TRBJ1-1	CASSAGTDTEAFF	TGTGCCAGCTCAGCGGGGACAGACACTGAAGCTTTCTTT
once	TRBV10-3	.	TRBJ1-6	CATQSSSYNSPLHF	TGTGCCACCCAATCGAGCTCCTATAATTCACCCCTCCACTTT
.	TRBV29-1	.	TRBJ2-3	CSVEPGESDTQYF	TGCAGCGTTGAACCAGGGGAATCAGATACGCAGTATTTT
.	TRBV2	TRBD1	TRBJ2-1	CASTITGAYNEQFF	TGTGCCAGCACCATAACAGGGGCCTACAATGAGCAGTTCTTC
.	TRBV10-3	.	TRBJ2-3	CAISESGGGVGDTQYF	TGTGCCATCAGTGAGTCCGGAGGAGGAGTGGGAGATACGCAGTATTTT
.	TRBV7-2	.	TRBJ2-7	CASSFLRDYEQYF	TGTGCCAGCAGCTTCCTCCGGGACTACGAGCAGTACTTC
once	TRBV6-5	.	TRBJ2-2	CASSYGWGQSNGELFF	TGTGCCAGCAGTTATGGTTGGGGGCAGTCAAACGGGGAGCTGTTTTTT
.	TRBV4-2	TRBD2	TRBJ2-7	CASSQEGGAASGLNEQYF	TGTGCCAGCAGCCAAGAGGGGGGAGCGGCTAGCGGATTGAACGAGCAGTACTTC
few	TRBV18	TRBD1	TRBJ1-1	CASSIGQGHTEAFF	TGTGCCAGCTCAATAGGACAGGGGCACACTGAAGCTTTCTTT
.	TRBV7-9	TRBD2	TRBJ2-1	CASSGGGVNEQFF	TGTGCCAGCAGCGGCGGGGGGGTCAATGAGCAGTTCTTC
once	TRBV7-8	.	TRBJ2-1	CASSLAEGAYNEQFF	TGTGCCAGCAGCTTGGCCGAAGGGGCGTACAATGAGCAGTTCTTC